The next 11 T cell receptor beta chains were all read from a single sample in a study of shared clonotypes between healthy human individuals. Generated by immunoSEQ multiplex PCR, the TCRdb table keeps only in-frame clones and is missing some. The repertoire holds 550,000 to 600,000 clones, with about 98% as singletons. Naive CD8 cells, CD45RO-negative and positively selected for CCR7, excluded terminally differentiated effector memory CD45RA+ cells. Sequenced: naive CD8+ T cells sorted from blood. These receptors all stem from a man under 40 in good health.

The chain joins TRBV14 to TRBJ2-6, with no clear D. The germline CDR1 and CDR2 sequences are SGHDN and FVKESK. The ends were cut back, 3 bases at V and 0 bases at J, with 18 bases in the middle. The CDR3 contains 19 residues. Here the CDR3 DNA reads TGTGCCAGCAGCCAGTCGGTTATTTTGGGATACTCTGGGGCCAACGTCCTGACTTTC. Its protein is CASSQSVILGYSGANVLTF.

This clone was picked up one time. This chain joins TRBV28 and TRBJ2-6; D is ambiguous. Trimming pared 2 bases from V and 0 bases from J, leaving 14 bases between. The CDR3 consists of 18 residues. Per germline, CDR1 MDHEN and CDR2 SYDVKM. Here the CDR3 reads CASSLVGSGFSGANVLTF. As DNA, the CDR3 is TGTGCCAGCAGTTTAGTGGGGTCCGGTTTCTCTGGGGCCAACGTCCTGACTTTC. Drawing the rest from reference TRBV28 and TRBJ2-6, the complete variable domain is DVKVTQSSRYLVKRTGEKVFLECVQDMDHENMFWYRQDPGLGLRLIYFSYDVKMKEKGDIPEGYSVSREKKERFSLILESASTNQTSMYLCASSLVGSGFSGANVLTFGAGSRLTVL.

The chain employs TRBV4-3 and TRBJ2-7, with 13 bases that match TRBD2. Germline assignment: CDR1 LGHNA and CDR2 YSLEER. The CDR3 runs to 15 residues. Germline trimming cut 0 bases from V and 6 bases from J; bases unmatched to any gene: 2. CDR3: CASSQDGLAGVEQYF. CDR3 bases: TGCGCCAGCAGCCAAGACGGACTAGCGGGAGTCGAGCAGTACTTC.

The chain combines TRBV27 with TRBJ2-3; maybe TRBD2 (6 bases). Germline-derived CDR1 and CDR2 are MNHEY and SMNVEV (reference sequence). The CDR3 covers 14 residues. V lost 8 bases and J 1 base, leaving 13 bases between the germline ends. The DNA of the CDR3 is TGTGCCAGCGGGGGGTGGGGTGGCACAGATACGCAGTATTTT. Translating gives CASGGWGGTDTQYF.

The V call is TRBV7-9, the J call TRBJ2-1, with D possibly being TRBD1 or TRBD2 (5 bases each). The CDR3 covers 16 residues. CDR1 SEHNR and CDR2 FQNEAQ come from the germline V gene (reference sequence). With 4 bases removed from V and 5 bases from J, the gap between germline ends came to 18 bases. The CDR3 region has the DNA TGTGCCAGCAGCTCCTTAGCACTCCGGGGACACAATGAGCAGTTCTTC. Translated: CASSSLALRGHNEQFF.

Concerning this clone itself: The sample has other DNA sequences that encode this CDR3 too. This chain uses TRBV29-1 with TRBJ2-1; D remains unclear. Germline V CDR1 and CDR2: SQVTM, ANQGSEA. The CDR3 contains 11 residues. The V gene lost 0 bases and the J gene lost 4 bases, with 1 base spanning the gap. CDR3 nucleotide sequence: TGCAGCGTTGAAGAGTACAATGAGCAGTTCTTC. Amino acid sequence: CSVEEYNEQFF.

V is TRBV9 and J is TRBJ2-1; 8 nucleotides line up with TRBD2. Germline values: CDR1 SGDLS, CDR2 YYNGEE. V lost 3 bases and J lost 2; bases outside the gene matches: 10. The CDR3 runs to 17 residues. The CDR3 reads CASSAGVSGTTYNEQFF. CDR3 nucleotides: TGTGCCAGCAGCGCGGGGGTTAGCGGGACGACCTACAATGAGCAGTTCTTC.

To note about this clone: This same CDR3 is encoded by further DNA sequences in the sample. The V gene is TRBV27, the J gene TRBJ2-2; unclear D gene. The CDR3 runs to 14 residues. V shed 6 bases and J shed 3 bases, with 11 bases lying between them. Germline V gives CDR1 MNHEY, CDR2 SMNVEV (reference sequence). The CDR3 spells CASSLGLYTGELFF. Here the CDR3 DNA reads TGTGCCAGCAGCCTGGGGTTATACACCGGGGAGCTGTTTTTT.

This chain uses TRBV27 with TRBJ1-2; 8 nucleotides align to TRBD1. The CDR3 runs to 14 residues. The V gene's germline CDR1 is MNHEY and CDR2 SMNVEV (reference sequence). V lost 4 bases to trimming and J lost 7 bases; unmatched junction nucleotides: 8. CDR3 protein: CASSSAGGVGGYTF. In DNA form, the CDR3 reads TGTGCCAGCAGTTCGGCAGGGGGCGTTGGTGGCTACACCTTC.

The chain combines TRBV6-6 with TRBJ1-3, with D hard to call. The CDR3 spans 15 residues. Deletions cut 4 bases from V and 0 bases from J, with 10 bases between. The germline CDR1 and CDR2 sequences are MNHNY and SVGAGI (reference sequence). CDR3 protein: CASSSDRSSGNTIYF. CDR3 nucleotide sequence: TGTGCCAGCAGTTCGGACCGTAGCTCTGGAAACACCATATATTTT.

CDR3 region: CASSPSGLTDTQYF. The CDR3 nucleotides are TGTGCCAGCAGCCCCAGCGGACTCACAGATACGCAGTATTTT. The chain recombines TRBV7-9 with TRBJ2-3, with D possibly being TRBD2 (5 bases). V dropped 5 bases and J dropped 2 bases, with 11 bases sitting between them. The CDR3 totals 14 residues. Germline V gives CDR1 SEHNR, CDR2 FQNEAQ (reference sequence). Using reference TRBV7-9 and TRBJ2-3 for the parts outside the CDR3, the full variable domain is DTGVSQNPRHKITKRGQNVTFRCDPISEHNRLYWYRQTLGQGPEFLTYFQNEAQLEKSRLLSDRFSAERPKGSFSTLEIQRTEQGDSAMYLCASSPSGLTDTQYFGPGTRLTVL.